This TCR beta chain was obtained from a study of CD8+CD57+ T cells in acquired aplastic anemia. Study overall: The average read count for CD4+ cells in healthy donors was some 9.9 million. The study's findings and limits: The study identified roughly 29 CD8+ CDR3 sequences shared by patients and controls.

TCR beta VDJ combinations and CDR3 sequences were profiled from genomic DNA. TCRdb reprocessed the reads with MiXCR, giving one entry per CDR3 protein. This table holds roughly 150,000 distinct CDR3 sequences, approximately 43% found once. Deletions cut 0 bases from V and 0 bases from J, with 12 bases between. CDR1 and CDR2 (germline): SGHTA, FQGNSA. The CDR3 totals 16 residues. This clonotype showed up just a few times. Antigen specificity is unknown. Specimen: sorted CD4+, CD8+, or CD8+CD57+ T cells (not recorded which) from PBMCs. V and J are TRBV7-2 and TRBJ2-7; D unresolved. The clonotype originates from a human donor in good health. In nucleotides, the CDR3 is TGTGCCAGCAGCTTAGCGGTGGCGGAAAGCTCCTACGAGCAGTACTTC. Residues: CASSLAVAESSYEQYF.